Listed below are T cell receptor beta chains from one sample, sequenced in a study of shared clonotypes between healthy human individuals. Assay: immunoSEQ multiplex PCR; the TCRdb copy retains only in-frame clones and omits some. The sample contains about 520,000 clones, over 75% of which appear only once. Sequencing was done on a sample of PBMCs. The receptors come from a woman in her 40s in good health. Some clones in this sample may be carry-over from other donors' samples. Each CDR3 is given with its conserved first and last residue. A D gene is named only where the DNA matches it firmly. Clone size appears in some rows only: once, few, many, or a class for an expanded clone.

cdr3_nt	cdr3_aa	d_call	j_call	clone_size	v_call
TGTGCCAGCAGCCTCGGACCTGGCGGCTACACCTTC	CASSLGPGGYTF	NA	TRBJ1-2	NA	TRBV28
TGTGCCAGCAGCGTAGGACATGAGGACCAAGCTTTCTTT	CASSVGHEDQAFF	NA	TRBJ1-1	few	TRBV9
TGTGCCAGCAGCCTACGACCGTCCAGTGGCTACACCTTC	CASSLRPSSGYTF	NA	TRBJ1-2	NA	TRBV7-9
TGTGCCAGCAGCTTGAATCCGGGGAGGGGAAACACCATATATTTT	CASSLNPGRGNTIYF	NA	TRBJ1-3	NA	TRBV5-4
TGTGCCAGCAGCGTAGGACCCGTAGATACGCAGTATTTT	CASSVGPVDTQYF	NA	TRBJ2-3	NA	TRBV9
TGTGCCAGCTCACCCGCAGGGGATTGGGAAAAACTGTTTTTT	CASSPAGDWEKLFF	NA	TRBJ1-4	NA	TRBV18
TGTGCCAGCAGCGCAGACAGTCATCAGCCCCAGCATTTT	CASSADSHQPQHF	NA	TRBJ1-5	NA	TRBV9
TGTGCCAGCAGCCCGACTAGCGGACGTGAGCAGTTCTTC	CASSPTSGREQFF	TRBD2	TRBJ2-1	NA	TRBV7-6
TGCAGCGTTGCCCCCCTAGCAACAGATACGCAGTATTTT	CSVAPLATDTQYF	NA	TRBJ2-3	NA	TRBV29-1
TGTGCCAGCAGCAAACAGGGGGCTGGTCAGCCCCAGCATTTT	CASSKQGAGQPQHF	TRBD1	TRBJ1-5	NA	TRBV28
TGTGCCAGCTATGACAGGAGCAAAAACATTCAGTACTTC	CASYDRSKNIQYF	NA	TRBJ2-4	NA	TRBV27
TGTGCCAGCACCCAGCGAACCCCGGTGGAGGGAAACGAGCAGTACTTC	CASTQRTPVEGNEQYF	NA	TRBJ2-7	NA	TRBV27
TGTGCCAGCAGCCAAGATTTTGCTAGCGGGAGGCCCCAAGAGACCCAGTACTTC	CASSQDFASGRPQETQYF	TRBD2	TRBJ2-5	NA	TRBV14
TGTGCCAGCAGCTTAGGTCAGCGATTTGGGCAGTACTTC	CASSLGQRFGQYF	NA	TRBJ2-7	NA	TRBV11-2
TGTGCCACCAGAACACCCGACAGGGCAGTTTGGAACGAGCAGTACTTC	CATRTPDRAVWNEQYF	TRBD1	TRBJ2-7	NA	TRBV10-3
TGTGCCAGCAGCGGACAGCGACCTAACACCGGGGAGCTGTTTTTT	CASSGQRPNTGELFF	NA	TRBJ2-2	once	TRBV2
TGCAGCGTTGTACAGGCCTACGAGCAGTACTTC	CSVVQAYEQYF	NA	TRBJ2-7	once	TRBV29-1
TGTGCCAGCAGCTCAGAGCCTGCGGGGGCCCGGGGTGAGCAGTTCTTC	CASSSEPAGARGEQFF	NA	TRBJ2-1	once	TRBV11-2
TGTGCCAGCAGCTACGAAAACTATGGCTACACCTTC	CASSYENYGYTF	NA	TRBJ1-2	once	TRBV7-9
TGTGCCAGCAGCCAGGGGCATCAGCCCCAGCATTTT	CASSQGHQPQHF	NA	TRBJ1-5	NA	TRBV7-9
TGTGCCAGCACCGTGGGGGAGAACACTGAAGCTTTCTTT	CASTVGENTEAFF	NA	TRBJ1-1	NA	TRBV6-6
TGTGCCAGCAGGACTAGCGGCGCCTACGAGCAGTACTTC	CASRTSGAYEQYF	TRBD2	TRBJ2-7	NA	TRBV28
TGTGCCACCCGGGAGCATATAGCGGGAGACACAGATACGCAGTATTTT	CATREHIAGDTDTQYF	TRBD2	TRBJ2-3	few	TRBV10-3
TGTGCCATCAGTGAGCGCACCGGGACTAGCGGGAGGGATGGACACAATGAGCAGTTCTTC	CAISERTGTSGRDGHNEQFF	TRBD2	TRBJ2-1	NA	TRBV10-3
TGTGCCAGCAGTCCTTCTCAAAATCAGCCCCAGCATTTT	CASSPSQNQPQHF	NA	TRBJ1-5	NA	TRBV6-6
TGTGCCAGCAGCCAAGAGTCCCAGCGGGTCGGTTATCGGTTCTTC	CASSQESQRVGYRFF	NA	TRBJ2-1	NA	TRBV4-2
TGTGCCAGTACCCCGGTGGGGGGTCCAGACTATGGCTACACCTTC	CASTPVGGPDYGYTF	NA	TRBJ1-2	NA	TRBV19
TGCGCCAGCAGCACGGGACTAGCGGGGCAAGAGACCCAGTACTTC	CASSTGLAGQETQYF	TRBD2	TRBJ2-5	NA	TRBV5-1
TGCAGTACGCGGGGCTCCTACGAGCAGTACTTC	CSTRGSYEQYF	NA	TRBJ2-7	NA	TRBV20-1
TGTGCCAGCAGCGTAGTTTCAGGGTTTCGAGTCGGGGAGCTGTTTTTT	CASSVVSGFRVGELFF	NA	TRBJ2-2	NA	TRBV9
TGTGCCAGCAGCTTTGGGGCATTTGCGGGAAGCACCGGGGAGCTGTTTTTT	CASSFGAFAGSTGELFF	NA	TRBJ2-2	NA	TRBV5-6
TGTGCCAGCAGCCCGGGGGGAATCACTGAAGCTTTCTTT	CASSPGGITEAFF	NA	TRBJ1-1	NA	TRBV5-6
TGTGCCAGTAGTCCCCTAAGAGGGGAGCAGTACTTC	CASSPLRGEQYF	NA	TRBJ2-7	NA	TRBV19
TGTGCCAGCTCACCAAGCCAGTACGAGCAGTACTTC	CASSPSQYEQYF	NA	TRBJ2-7	NA	TRBV18
TGTGCCACCAGCCCCCCCCGGGTACGTGGCTACACCTTC	CATSPPRVRGYTF	NA	TRBJ1-2	NA	TRBV15
TGTGCCAGCAGCTTACAAGGGGGGGACACTGAAGCTTTCTTT	CASSLQGGDTEAFF	NA	TRBJ1-1	NA	TRBV7-9
TGCGCCAGCAGCGAATCGGGTGGACGTTCCTACGAGCAGTACTTC	CASSESGGRSYEQYF	NA	TRBJ2-7	many	TRBV5-1
TGTGCCAGCACCTCACAGGGGACCACAGATACGCAGTATTTT	CASTSQGTTDTQYF	TRBD1	TRBJ2-3	NA	TRBV7-2
TGTGCCAGCAGCTTAGATCTAGCGGGGGCCTACGAGCAGTACTTC	CASSLDLAGAYEQYF	TRBD2	TRBJ2-7	NA	TRBV7-9
TGTGCCAGCAGTTACAGGGACGGGTCCTCCTACGAGCAGTACTTC	CASSYRDGSSYEQYF	NA	TRBJ2-7	many	TRBV6-5
TGTGCCAGCAGCTTCCCGACTAGTAGGGCCTACAATGAGCAGTTCTTC	CASSFPTSRAYNEQFF	NA	TRBJ2-1	NA	TRBV7-9
TGTGCCAGTAGTTATAGAGAAAGAGGAGACGAGCAGTACTTC	CASSYRERGDEQYF	NA	TRBJ2-7	NA	TRBV19
TGCGCCAGCAGCCGGGGAGGACAAGGTGTGAAACTGTTTTTT	CASSRGGQGVKLFF	NA	TRBJ1-4	NA	TRBV5-1
TGTGCCAGCCGTGCCTTCGGGCAGGGGGCCGAAAAACTGTTTTTT	CASRAFGQGAEKLFF	TRBD1	TRBJ1-4	NA	TRBV7-6
TGTGCCAGCAGCAAAGCGGGAGTCCCAGATACGCAGTATTTT	CASSKAGVPDTQYF	TRBD2	TRBJ2-3	NA	TRBV6-5